This T cell receptor (beta chain) is from a study of T cell responses to AZD1222 COVID-19 vaccine. Overall study: Second-dose intervals of approximately 4 or approximately 12 weeks were pooled. Study results and limitations: The study sampled repertoires only after the peak T cell response.

Comment on this clone: Its antigen remains unidentified.

The assay was immunoSEQ multiplex PCR, and TCRdb's table has in-frame clones only and misses some. Here the sample spans some 92,000 clones, around 90% being singletons. Trimming removed 5 bases at V and 8 bases at J, with 9 bases between. The CDR3 is 12 amino acids. Per the germline V gene, CDR1 is MNHEY and CDR2 is SVGAGI. The receptor was derived from an adult in good health. The specimen was peripheral blood, collected on day 0 of AZD1222 vaccination. The rearrangement joins TRBV6-5 to TRBJ1-4; weak D call: TRBD1 (5 bases). CDR3 bases: TGTGCCAGCAGTAGGGACGGCGAAAAACTGTTTTTT. Translated, it gives CASSRDGEKLFF.